This passage covers 3 T cell receptor beta chains from one sample sequenced in a study of blood T cell repertoires in COVID-19. TCRdb keeps only in-frame clones here, not all; method: immunoSEQ multiplex PCR. The data contain fewer than 500,000 clones, roughly 87% of them singletons. The sequencing sample was made of PBMCs or T cells enriched from blood (not recorded which). The source is a woman in her late teens or twenties who had recovered from COVID-19.

The rearrangement uses TRBV10-3 and TRBJ1-1, with D perhaps TRBD1 (5 bases). V lost 7 bases and J lost 7, with 16 bases in between. CDR1 and CDR2 from the germline V gene are ENHRY and SYGVKD. This CDR3 has 13 amino acids. The CDR3 spells CAITRAGEDEAFF. In DNA, the CDR3 is TGTGCCATCACCCGGGCGGGGGAGGATGAAGCTTTCTTT.

The gene calls are TRBV24-1 and TRBJ1-4, with TRBD1 identical over 8 bases. The V and J ends lost 3 bases and 6 bases, in that order; junction bases with no gene match: 5. CDR1 is KGHDR and CDR2 is SFDVKD in the germline V gene. The CDR3 consists of 15 residues. The CDR3 here is CATSDTGTGYEKLFF. CDR3 nucleotide sequence: TGTGCCACCAGTGATACCGGGACAGGTTATGAAAAACTGTTTTTT.

In this sample, this clone turned up a few times. The V and J genes are TRBV4-1 and TRBJ1-3; 8 nucleotides agree with TRBD1. Looked up from germline, CDR1 is MGHRA and CDR2 is YSYEKL. The CDR3 is 17 residues long. With V trimmed by 5 bases and J by 2 bases, 11 bases remained unmatched. The CDR3 is CASSSGQGLMAGNTIYF. DNA of the CDR3: TGCGCCAGCAGCTCAGGACAGGGACTAATGGCTGGAAACACCATATATTTT.